The 19 T cell receptor beta chains below come from one sample, sequenced in a study of T cell repertoires in cytomegalovirus infection. TCRdb re-analysed the reads in MiXCR, keeping a single row per CDR3 protein. The table shows about 900,000 distinct CDR3 sequences, with around 31% occurring only once. These TCRs are of unknown antigen specificity. This specimen consisted of cultured CD8+ T cells from PBMCs, obtained from culture after CMV antigen stimulation. These receptors came from a human donor in good health (CMV status not recorded). Some clones in this sample may be carry-over from other donors' samples.

The chain has TRBV12-3 or TRBV12-4 and TRBJ2-5; D is tentatively TRBD1 or TRBD2 (5 bases each). The CDR3 is 14 amino acids. Trimming left V 3 bases short and J 0 bases short, with 8 bases between. CDR3 region: CASSFGAYQETQYF. DNA of the CDR3: TGTGCCAGCAGTTTCGGGGCCTACCAAGAGACCCAGTACTTC.

Points on this clonotype: A much larger clonotype is one base distant, so this may be a read error. The chain carries TRBV12-3 or TRBV12-4 and TRBJ1-2, with 10 bases fitting TRBD1. The CDR3 has 15 residues. CDR3: CVSSPWDRGSYGYTF. CDR3 sequence (DNA): TGTGTCAGCAGTCCATGGGACAGGGGCAGCTATGGCTACACCTTC.

The chain has TRBV6-2 or TRBV6-3 and TRBJ2-7, with a tentative D call TRBD1 (6 bases). V lost 6 bases and J 7 bases, leaving 16 bases between the germline ends. Germline-derived CDR1 and CDR2 are MNHEY and SVGEGT. The CDR3 spans 13 residues. In nucleotides, the CDR3 is TGTGCCAGCAGCCCACGGACAGTTGGTGAGCAGTACGTC. Translated, it gives CASSPRTVGEQYV.

Ten or more counts support this clonotype. The V and J genes are TRBV7-3 and TRBJ1-1, with 7 bases fitting TRBD1. Trimming removed 4 bases from V and 3 bases from J; junction bases left unmatched: 5. In germline, CDR1 is SGHTA, CDR2 FQGTGA. This CDR3 has 14 amino acids. The CDR3 nucleotides are TGTGCCAGCAGCTGGGGGGGACAGTACACTGAAGCTTTCTTT. Protein product: CASSWGGQYTEAFF.

J is TRBJ2-2 and V is TRBV7-8; tentative D call: TRBD2 (6 bases). The CDR3 has 16 amino acids. The V end lost 0 bases, the J end lost 4 bases, and 12 bases lay between the germline ends. Per germline, CDR1 SGHVS and CDR2 FQNEAQ. This CDR3 reads CASSLAFGGGTGELFF. CDR3 DNA sequence: TGTGCCAGCAGCTTAGCTTTCGGGGGAGGCACCGGGGAGCTGTTTTTT.

CDR3 in amino acids: CASSYARDRGKSPLHF. For the CDR3, the DNA is TGTGCCAGCAGTTACGCTAGGGACAGGGGGAAATCACCCCTCCACTTT. The V gene is TRBV6-7, the J gene TRBJ1-6, with 11 bases aligning to TRBD1. TRBV6-7 has ORF status, its function being uncertain. The CDR3 contains 16 residues. V dropped 2 bases and J dropped 10; count of bases not matched to a gene: 7.

This clonotype appeared a few times. V and J are TRBV7-9 and TRBJ2-2; 12 bases are shared with TRBD2. V gave up 0 bases and J gave up 3 bases; unmatched junction bases: 8. This CDR3 spans 19 amino acids. Germline V gene data show CDR1 as SEHNR and CDR2 as FQNEAQ (reference sequence). CDR3 sequence: CASSLAGRTSGVYTGELFF. CDR3 bases: TGTGCCAGCAGCTTAGCGGGGCGGACTAGCGGGGTGTACACCGGGGAGCTGTTTTTT.

J is TRBJ1-1 and V is TRBV5-5, with 8 positions matching TRBD1. Germline assignment: CDR1 SGHKS and CDR2 YYEKEE (reference sequence). Germline trimming cut 2 bases from V and 7 bases from J; bases unmatched to any gene: 7. The CDR3 runs 14 residues. Here the CDR3 reads CASSLEQGVFEAFF. CDR3 DNA sequence: TGTGCCAGCAGCTTAGAACAGGGGGTGTTTGAAGCTTTCTTT.

This clonotype was counted once. This sequence may be a read error, since a much larger clone differs from it by one base. This rearrangement joins TRBV7-9 to TRBJ2-7; D might be TRBD1 (6 bases). CDR1 SEHNR and CDR2 FQNEAQ come from the germline V gene (reference sequence). V was clipped by 4 bases and J by 1 base, with 8 bases between them. The length of the CDR3 is 13 residues. CDR3 nucleotides: TGTGCCAGCAGCTCAGGGGAATCCTACGAGCAGTACTTC. Its protein is CASSSGESYEQYF.

This clonotype appeared a few times. The chain recombines TRBV6-5 with TRBJ2-1; D is ambiguous. CDR1 is MNHEY, CDR2 SVGAGI, per germline. V was clipped by 5 bases and J by 2 bases, with 7 bases between them. The CDR3 covers 13 residues. As DNA, the CDR3 is TGTGCCAGCAGTGTCTTGGCCTACAATGAGCAGTTCTTC. It is translated as CASSVLAYNEQFF.

The rearrangement links TRBV29-1 to TRBJ1-2, with 10 positions matching TRBD1. V gave up 0 bases and J gave up 6 bases; unmatched junction bases: 10. Germline CDR1 is SQVTM and CDR2 is ANQGSEA. The CDR3 is 16 amino acids. The CDR3, as DNA: TGCAGCGTTGAAGATCCGACAGGGGGCTTAAAGGATGGCTACACCTTC. This codes for CSVEDPTGGLKDGYTF.

This chain joins TRBV10-3 and TRBJ2-2; tentatively, D is TRBD1 (6 bases). Germline V gene lookup returns CDR1 ENHRY and CDR2 SYGVKD. CDR3 length: 16 residues. Between the trimmed V and J ends, which lost 1 base and 7 bases, there was a span of 16 bases. The CDR3 DNA is TGTGCCATCAGTGAGTTACAGGACAGCGTTTTCGGGGAGCTGTTTTTT. Its protein product is CAISELQDSVFGELFF.

In this sample, this clonotype turned up a few times. This sequence joins TRBV6-5 and TRBJ1-1; 8 nucleotides line up with TRBD1. The trim removed 0 bases at V and 0 bases at J, leaving 15 bases unmatched. The CDR3 is 20 residues long. In germline, CDR1 is MNHEY, CDR2 SVGAGI. The CDR3 nucleotides are TGTGCCAGCAGTTACTCGAATTCCTTGACAGGGGCCCAAATGAACACTGAAGCTTTCTTT. This gives the protein CASSYSNSLTGAQMNTEAFF.

V usage is TRBV2 and J usage is TRBJ2-1; D is ambiguous. Germline assignment: CDR1 SNHLY and CDR2 FYNNEI. The V end was cut by 9 bases, the J end by 0 bases, with 6 bases between. The CDR3 sequence is 12 residues long. The CDR3 sequence is CASDPSYNEQFF. Written as DNA, the CDR3 is TGTGCCAGTGACCCCTCCTACAATGAGCAGTTCTTC.

The table lists this clonotype with a few counts. The V and J genes are TRBV7-6 and TRBJ2-7; 7 nucleotides match TRBD1. V was clipped by 5 bases and J by 6 bases; unmatched bases: 10. Germline-derived CDR1 and CDR2 are SGHVS and FNYEAQ. This CDR3 has 14 amino acids. CDR3 protein: CASSPDGQAFEQYV. Written as DNA, the CDR3 is TGTGCCAGCAGCCCAGACGGACAGGCCTTCGAGCAGTACGTC.

The V call is TRBV14, the J call TRBJ1-4, with 8 bases identical to TRBD1. CDR1 and CDR2 from the germline V gene are SGHDN and FVKESK. The CDR3 contains 15 residues. The J segment lost 5 bases and the V segment lost 3 bases, leaving 5 bases of the junction unmatched. The chain's CDR3 is CASSHRQGRNEKLFF. CDR3 bases: TGTGCCAGCAGCCACAGACAGGGGAGGAATGAAAAACTGTTTTTT.

V gene TRBV19 combines with J gene TRBJ2-2; 9 positions match TRBD2. CDR3 length: 16 amino acids. CDR1 is LNHDA, CDR2 SQIVND, per germline (reference sequence). The V gene end was trimmed by 1 base and the J gene end by 5 bases; junction bases not matched to a gene: 5. CDR3 loop: CASSIAAGGPTGELFF. CDR3 nucleotides: TGTGCCAGTAGTATAGCGGCGGGGGGGCCAACCGGGGAGCTGTTTTTT.

This clonotype has at least ten counts. CDR3 in amino acids: CASSLRVNTGELFF. The DNA for the CDR3 is TGTGCCAGCAGCTTAAGGGTGAACACCGGGGAGCTGTTTTTT. V and J are TRBV12-3 or TRBV12-4 and TRBJ2-2; D not resolved. V was trimmed by 6 bases and J by 1 base, leaving 9 bases between them. This CDR3 region has 14 residues.

This clonotype was seen more than once but under ten times. This chain connects TRBV7-8 to TRBJ1-5; TRBD1 is a possible D gene (5 bases). Germline V gene lookup returns CDR1 SGHVS and CDR2 FQNEAQ. Deletions cut 3 bases from V and 1 base from J, with 13 bases between. This CDR3 contains 16 residues. The CDR3 DNA reads TGTGCCAGCAGCTTGGGTCTGTGGGGCAGCAATCAGCCCCAGCATTTT. This encodes CASSLGLWGSNQPQHF. The whole variable domain, remainder taken from reference TRBV7-8 and TRBJ1-5, is GAGVSQSPRYKVAKRGQDVALRCDPISGHVSLFWYQQALGQGPEFLTYFQNEAQLDKSGLPSDRFFAERPEGSVSTLKIQRTQQEDSAVYLCASSLGLWGSNQPQHFGDGTRLSIL.